The rows below give T cell receptor beta chains drawn from one sample of a study of T cell responses to AZD1222 COVID-19 vaccine. This table comes from immunoSEQ multiplex PCR, and its TCRdb copy is limited to in-frame clones, with some not included. Of tens of thousands of clones listed, around 90% are singletons. The source material was peripheral blood, sampled 28 days after the second AZD1222 dose. These receptors were taken from an adult who received the AZD1222 COVID-19 vaccine. The CDR3 runs from the conserved cysteine through the conserved F or W. A D gene is named only where the DNA matches it firmly. Where a row states a size, it is once, few, many or the class of an expanded clone; other rows omit it.

TRBD1 NA TRBJ1-1 TRBV6-2/TRBV6-3 TGTGCCAGCAGCCCTCCGCCCGACAGGGGGCCGCGGGGGACTGAAGCTTTCTTT CASSPPPDRGPRGTEAFF
TRBD1 once TRBJ2-7 TRBV29-1 TGCAGCGTTCTGGGACAGGGGCAATACGAGCAGTACTTC CSVLGQGQYEQYF
NA once TRBJ1-3 TRBV9 TGTGCCAGCAGCACCAGCGGGGGCTCTGGAAACACCATATATTTT CASSTSGGSGNTIYF
NA NA TRBJ2-7 TRBV11-2 TGTGCCAGCAGCTTAGAAGCCGGGTTCTCCTACGAGCAGTACTTC CASSLEAGFSYEQYF
NA NA TRBJ1-6 TRBV4-1 TGCGCCAGCAGCCGGTTGAACAGTAAGTCTTCACCCCTCCACTTT CASSRLNSKSSPLHF
TRBD1 medium-sized TRBJ2-2 TRBV6-4 TGTGCCAGCAGTGACGGGACAGGGAACACCGGGGAGCTGTTTTTT CASSDGTGNTGELFF
NA NA TRBJ2-3 TRBV7-9 TGTGCCAGCAGCTTACATGGCGGAGGGACAGATACGCAGTATTTT CASSLHGGGTDTQYF
TRBD1 NA TRBJ2-7 TRBV29-1 TGCAGCGTCCGGACAGGGGAAGACGAGCAGTACTTC CSVRTGEDEQYF
TRBD1 NA TRBJ1-4 TRBV2 TGTGCCAGCAGCGGACAGGGGGCGGCAACTAATGAAAAACTGTTTTTT CASSGQGAATNEKLFF
TRBD2 NA TRBJ2-7 TRBV11-2 TGTGCCAGCAGCCCCACGGGACTAGCCCAGGGGGAGCAGTACTTC CASSPTGLAQGEQYF
NA NA TRBJ2-3 TRBV28 TGTGCCAGCATGGCGCAGGATACGCAGTATTTT CASMAQDTQYF
NA NA TRBJ1-5 TRBV21-1 TGTGCCAGCAGCAAACTCGTCCGTCAGCCCCAGCATTTT CASSKLVRQPQHF
NA NA TRBJ1-2 TRBV10-3 TGTGCCATCAGTGATTTGGTAGGTGACACTCCCAGAGGTGGCTACACCTTC CAISDLVGDTPRGGYTF
TRBD1 NA TRBJ1-1 TRBV23-1 TGCGCCAGCAGACCATCCTTTATCGACAGGGGCCCTGAAGCTTTCTTT CASRPSFIDRGPEAFF
NA NA TRBJ2-1 TRBV4-1 TGCGCCAGCAGCCAGCTACTGGGGGTTGGTGAGCAGTTCTTC CASSQLLGVGEQFF
NA once TRBJ1-6 TRBV5-1 TGCGCCAGCAGATCGGAGACAGATTCCTCACCCCTCCACTTT CASRSETDSSPLHF
NA NA TRBJ1-2 TRBV7-2 TGTGCCAGCAGCTTAACACCGGAGTTCAGTGGCTACACCTTC CASSLTPEFSGYTF
NA NA TRBJ2-5 TRBV13 TGTGCCAGCAGCTTTTTCGACAGCCAAGAGACCCAGTACTTC CASSFFDSQETQYF
TRBD1 NA TRBJ1-2 TRBV30 TGTGCCTGGAGGGACAGGGGTAACCGTAACTATGGCTACACCTTC CAWRDRGNRNYGYTF
NA NA TRBJ2-1 TRBV5-6 TGTGCCAGCAGCCGGGGGCCCCAGAATGAGCAGTTCTTC CASSRGPQNEQFF
NA NA TRBJ1-3 TRBV29-1 TGCAGCGGTGTCTCTGGAAACACCATATATTTT CSGVSGNTIYF
NA NA TRBJ1-2 TRBV4-2 TGTGCCAGCAGCCAAGTTGTGGGACGGACGGACGATGGCTACACCTTC CASSQVVGRTDDGYTF